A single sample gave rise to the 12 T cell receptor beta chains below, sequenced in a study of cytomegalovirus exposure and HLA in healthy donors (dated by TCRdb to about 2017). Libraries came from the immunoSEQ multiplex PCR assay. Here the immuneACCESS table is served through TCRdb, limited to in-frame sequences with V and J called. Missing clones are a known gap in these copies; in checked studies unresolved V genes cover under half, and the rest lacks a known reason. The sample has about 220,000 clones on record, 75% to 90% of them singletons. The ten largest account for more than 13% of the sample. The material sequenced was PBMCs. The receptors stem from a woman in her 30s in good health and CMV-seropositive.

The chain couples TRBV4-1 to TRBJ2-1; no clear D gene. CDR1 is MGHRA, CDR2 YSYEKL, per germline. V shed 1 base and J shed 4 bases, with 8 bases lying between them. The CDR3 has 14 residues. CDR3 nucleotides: TGCGCCAGCAGCCAAGTGACTCCGTACAATGAGCAGTTCTTC. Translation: CASSQVTPYNEQFF.

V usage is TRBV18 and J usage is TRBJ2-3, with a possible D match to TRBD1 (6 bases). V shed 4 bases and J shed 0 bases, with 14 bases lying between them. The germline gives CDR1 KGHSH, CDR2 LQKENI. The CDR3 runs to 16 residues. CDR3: CASSLFGQTSTDTQYF. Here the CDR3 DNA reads TGTGCCAGCTCACTTTTCGGACAGACTAGCACAGATACGCAGTATTTT. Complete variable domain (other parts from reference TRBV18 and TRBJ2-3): NAGVMQNPRHLVRRRGQEARLRCSPMKGHSHVYWYRQLPEEGLKFMVYLQKENIIDESGMPKERFSAEFPKEGPSILRIQQVVRGDSAAYFCASSLFGQTSTDTQYFGPGTRLTVL.

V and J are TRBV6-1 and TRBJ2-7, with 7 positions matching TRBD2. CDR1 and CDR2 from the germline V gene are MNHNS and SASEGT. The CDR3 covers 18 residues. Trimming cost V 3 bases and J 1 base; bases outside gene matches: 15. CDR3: CASSEDLIIAGGSYEQYF. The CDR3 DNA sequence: TGTGCCAGCAGTGAGGATTTAATTATAGCGGGTGGGTCCTACGAGCAGTACTTC.

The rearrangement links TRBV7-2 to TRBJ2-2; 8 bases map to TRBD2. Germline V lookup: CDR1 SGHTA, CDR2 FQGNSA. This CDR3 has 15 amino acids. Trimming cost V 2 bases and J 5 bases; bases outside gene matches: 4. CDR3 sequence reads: CASSLYQRETGELFF. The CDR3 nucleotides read TGTGCCAGCAGCTTATACCAGCGGGAGACCGGGGAGCTGTTTTTT. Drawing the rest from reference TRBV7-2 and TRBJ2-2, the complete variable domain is GAGVSQSPSNKVTEKGKDVELRCDPISGHTALYWYRQSLGQGLEFLIYFQGNSAPDKSGLPSDRFSAERTGGSVSTLTIQRTQQEDSAVYLCASSLYQRETGELFFGEGSRLTVL.

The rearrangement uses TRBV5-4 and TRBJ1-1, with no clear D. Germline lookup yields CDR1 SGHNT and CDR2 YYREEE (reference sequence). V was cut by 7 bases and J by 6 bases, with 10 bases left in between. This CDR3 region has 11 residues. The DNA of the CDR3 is TGTGCCAGCTCCCAAGAAGCTGAAGCTTTCTTT. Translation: CASSQEAEAFF.

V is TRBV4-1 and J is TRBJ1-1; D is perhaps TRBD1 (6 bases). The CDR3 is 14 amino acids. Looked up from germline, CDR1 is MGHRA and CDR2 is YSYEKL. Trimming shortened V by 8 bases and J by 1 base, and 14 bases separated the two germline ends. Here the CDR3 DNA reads TGCGCCAGCCGCGCCCCGGGACAGAACACTGAAGCTTTCTTT. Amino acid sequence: CASRAPGQNTEAFF.

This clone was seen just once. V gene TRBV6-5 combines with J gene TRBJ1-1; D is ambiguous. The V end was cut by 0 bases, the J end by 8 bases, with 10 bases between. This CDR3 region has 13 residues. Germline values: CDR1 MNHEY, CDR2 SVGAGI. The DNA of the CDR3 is TGTGCCAGCAGTTACTCGAGCAATTTGGAAGCTTTCTTT. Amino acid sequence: CASSYSSNLEAFF.

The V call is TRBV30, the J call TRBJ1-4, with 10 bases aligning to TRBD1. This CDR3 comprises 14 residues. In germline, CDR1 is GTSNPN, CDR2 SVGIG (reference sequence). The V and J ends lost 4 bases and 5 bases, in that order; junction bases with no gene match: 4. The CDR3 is CAWMTGGSNEKLFF. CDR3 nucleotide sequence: TGTGCCTGGATGACAGGGGGCTCGAATGAAAAACTGTTTTTT. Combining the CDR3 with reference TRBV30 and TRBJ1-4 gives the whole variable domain SQTIHQWPATLVQPVGSPLSLECTVEGTSNPNLYWYRQAAGRGLQLLFYSVGIGQISSEVPQNLSASRPQDRQFILSSKKLLLSDSGFYLCAWMTGGSNEKLFFGSGTQLSVL.

Written as DNA, the CDR3 is TGTGCCAGCAGTGTCGGGGGGCGGGAGGAGGAGTATTTT. This encodes CASSVGGREEEYF. The chain couples TRBV27 to TRBJ2-3; 8 bases fit TRBD2. The CDR3 covers 13 residues. The V gene end was trimmed by 5 bases and the J gene end by 13 bases; junction bases not matched to a gene: 11. Germline V gene lookup returns CDR1 MNHEY and CDR2 SMNVEV (reference sequence).

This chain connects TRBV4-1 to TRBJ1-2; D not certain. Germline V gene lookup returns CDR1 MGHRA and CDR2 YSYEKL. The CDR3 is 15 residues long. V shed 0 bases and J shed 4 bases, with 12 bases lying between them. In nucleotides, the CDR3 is TGCGCCAGCAGCCAAGATATCGAGGAAGCCTATGGCTACACCTTC. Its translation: CASSQDIEEAYGYTF.

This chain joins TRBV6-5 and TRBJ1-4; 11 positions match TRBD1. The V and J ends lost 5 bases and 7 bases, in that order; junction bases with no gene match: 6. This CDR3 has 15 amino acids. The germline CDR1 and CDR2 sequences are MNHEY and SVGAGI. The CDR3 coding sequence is TGTGCCAGCAGTCCACGGACAGGGGGCGGTGAAAAACTGTTTTTT. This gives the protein CASSPRTGGGEKLFF.

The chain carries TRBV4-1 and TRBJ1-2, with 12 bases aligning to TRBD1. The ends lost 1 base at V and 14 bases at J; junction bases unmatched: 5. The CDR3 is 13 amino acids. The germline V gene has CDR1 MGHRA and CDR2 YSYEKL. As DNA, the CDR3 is TGCGCCAGCAGCCAAGCCGGGACAGGGGGCAGGACCTTC. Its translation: CASSQAGTGGRTF.